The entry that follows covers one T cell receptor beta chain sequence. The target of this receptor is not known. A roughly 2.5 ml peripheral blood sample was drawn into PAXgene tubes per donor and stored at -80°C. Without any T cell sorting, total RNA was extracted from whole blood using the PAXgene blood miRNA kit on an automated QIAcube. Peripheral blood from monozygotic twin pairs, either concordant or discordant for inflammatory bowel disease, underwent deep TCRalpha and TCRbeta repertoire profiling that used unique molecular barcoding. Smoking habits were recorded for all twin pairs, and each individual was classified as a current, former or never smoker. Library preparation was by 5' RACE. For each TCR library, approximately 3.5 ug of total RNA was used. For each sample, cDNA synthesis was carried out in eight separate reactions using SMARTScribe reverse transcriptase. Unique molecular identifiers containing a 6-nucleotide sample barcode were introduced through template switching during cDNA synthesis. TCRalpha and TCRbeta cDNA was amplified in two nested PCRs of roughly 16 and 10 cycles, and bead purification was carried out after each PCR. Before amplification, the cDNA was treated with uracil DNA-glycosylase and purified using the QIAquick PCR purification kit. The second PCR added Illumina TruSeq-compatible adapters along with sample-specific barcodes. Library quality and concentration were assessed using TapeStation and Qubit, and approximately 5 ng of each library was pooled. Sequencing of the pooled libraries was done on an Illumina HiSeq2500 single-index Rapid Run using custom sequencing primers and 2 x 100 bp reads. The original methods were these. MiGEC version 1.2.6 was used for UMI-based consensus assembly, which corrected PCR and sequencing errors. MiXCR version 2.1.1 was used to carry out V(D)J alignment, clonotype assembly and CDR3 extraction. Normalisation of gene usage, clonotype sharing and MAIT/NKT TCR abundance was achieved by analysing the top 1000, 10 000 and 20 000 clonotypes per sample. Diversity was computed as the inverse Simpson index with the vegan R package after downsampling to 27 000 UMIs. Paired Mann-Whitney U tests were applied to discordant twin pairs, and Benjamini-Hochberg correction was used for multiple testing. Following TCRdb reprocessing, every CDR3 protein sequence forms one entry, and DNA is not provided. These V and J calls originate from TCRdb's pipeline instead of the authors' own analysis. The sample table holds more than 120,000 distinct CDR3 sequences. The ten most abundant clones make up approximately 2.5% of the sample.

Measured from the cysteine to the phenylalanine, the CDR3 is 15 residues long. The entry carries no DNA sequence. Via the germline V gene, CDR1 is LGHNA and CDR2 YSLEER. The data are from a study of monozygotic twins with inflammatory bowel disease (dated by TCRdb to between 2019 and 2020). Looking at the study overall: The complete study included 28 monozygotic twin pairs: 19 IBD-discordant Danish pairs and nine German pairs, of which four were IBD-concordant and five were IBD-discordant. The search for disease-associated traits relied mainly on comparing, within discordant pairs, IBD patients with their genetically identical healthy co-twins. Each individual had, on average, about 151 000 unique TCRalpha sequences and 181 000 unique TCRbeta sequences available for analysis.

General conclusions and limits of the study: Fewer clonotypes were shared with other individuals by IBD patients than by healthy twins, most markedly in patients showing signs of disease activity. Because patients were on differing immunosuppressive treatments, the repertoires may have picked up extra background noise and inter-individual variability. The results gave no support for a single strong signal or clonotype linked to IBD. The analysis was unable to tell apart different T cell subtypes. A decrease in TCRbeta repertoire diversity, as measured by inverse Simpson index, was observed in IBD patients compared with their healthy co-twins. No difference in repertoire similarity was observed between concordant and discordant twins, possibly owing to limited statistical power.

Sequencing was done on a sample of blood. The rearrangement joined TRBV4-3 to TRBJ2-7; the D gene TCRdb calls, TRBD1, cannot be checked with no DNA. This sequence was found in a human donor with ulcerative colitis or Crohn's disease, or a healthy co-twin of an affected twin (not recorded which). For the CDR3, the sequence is CASSQDQGASYEQYF.